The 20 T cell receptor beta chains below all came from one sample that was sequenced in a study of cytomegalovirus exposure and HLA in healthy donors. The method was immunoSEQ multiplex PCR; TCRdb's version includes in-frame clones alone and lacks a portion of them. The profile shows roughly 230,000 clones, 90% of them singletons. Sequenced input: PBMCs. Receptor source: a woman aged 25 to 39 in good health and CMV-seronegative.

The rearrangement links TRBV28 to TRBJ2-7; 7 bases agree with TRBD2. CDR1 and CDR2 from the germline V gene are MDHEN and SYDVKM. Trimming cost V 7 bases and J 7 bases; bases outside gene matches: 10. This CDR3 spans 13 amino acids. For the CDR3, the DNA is TGTGCCAGCACCCGACTAGCCCCATTGGAGCAGTACTTC. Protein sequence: CASTRLAPLEQYF. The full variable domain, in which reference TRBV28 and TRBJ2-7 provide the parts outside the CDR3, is DVKVTQSSRYLVKRTGEKVFLECVQDMDHENMFWYRQDPGLGLRLIYFSYDVKMKEKGDIPEGYSVSREKKERFSLILESASTNQTSMYLCASTRLAPLEQYFGPGTRLTVT.

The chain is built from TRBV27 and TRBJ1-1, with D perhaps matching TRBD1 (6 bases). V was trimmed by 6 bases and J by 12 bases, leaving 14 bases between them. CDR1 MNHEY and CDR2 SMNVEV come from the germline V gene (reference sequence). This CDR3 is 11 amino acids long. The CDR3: CASSQQGPSFF. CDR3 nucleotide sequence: TGTGCCAGCAGCCAACAGGGCCCTTCTTTCTTT.

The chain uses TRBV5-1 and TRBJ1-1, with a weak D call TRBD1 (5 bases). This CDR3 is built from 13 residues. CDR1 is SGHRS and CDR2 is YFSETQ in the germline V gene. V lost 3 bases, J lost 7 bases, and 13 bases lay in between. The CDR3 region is CASSSERDLEAFF. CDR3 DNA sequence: TGCGCCAGCAGCTCAGAGAGGGACCTTGAAGCTTTCTTT.

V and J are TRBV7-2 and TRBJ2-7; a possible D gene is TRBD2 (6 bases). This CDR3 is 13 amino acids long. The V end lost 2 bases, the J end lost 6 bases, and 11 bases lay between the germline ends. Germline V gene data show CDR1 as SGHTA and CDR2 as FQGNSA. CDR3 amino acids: CASSLKRDFEQYF. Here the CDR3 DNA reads TGTGCCAGCAGCTTAAAACGGGACTTCGAGCAGTACTTC.

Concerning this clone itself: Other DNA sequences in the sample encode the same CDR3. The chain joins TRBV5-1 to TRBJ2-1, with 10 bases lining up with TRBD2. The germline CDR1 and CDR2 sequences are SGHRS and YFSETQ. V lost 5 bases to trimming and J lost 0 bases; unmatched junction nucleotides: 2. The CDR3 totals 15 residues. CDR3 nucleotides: TGCGCCAGCAGGACTAGCGGGTCCTCCTACAATGAGCAGTTCTTC. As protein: CASRTSGSSYNEQFF.

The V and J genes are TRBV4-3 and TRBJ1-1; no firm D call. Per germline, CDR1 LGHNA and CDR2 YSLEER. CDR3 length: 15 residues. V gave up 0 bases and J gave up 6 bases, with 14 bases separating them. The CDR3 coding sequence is TGCGCCAGCAGCCAAGATCCGCGGGCTAGGGCTGAAGCTTTCTTT. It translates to CASSQDPRARAEAFF.

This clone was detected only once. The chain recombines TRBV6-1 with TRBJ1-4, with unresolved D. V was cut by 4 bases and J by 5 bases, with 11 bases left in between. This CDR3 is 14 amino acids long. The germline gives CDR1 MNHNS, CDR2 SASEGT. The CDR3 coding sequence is TGTGCCAGCAGTGCCCGGGCCGACAATGAAAAACTGTTTTTT. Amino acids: CASSARADNEKLFF.

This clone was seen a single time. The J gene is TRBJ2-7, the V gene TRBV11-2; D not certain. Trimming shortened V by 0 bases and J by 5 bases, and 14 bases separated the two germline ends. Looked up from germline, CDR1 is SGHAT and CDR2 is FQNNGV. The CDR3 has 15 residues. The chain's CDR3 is CASSLDRLEHHEQYF. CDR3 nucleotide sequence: TGTGCCAGCAGCTTAGATCGTCTAGAACACCACGAGCAGTACTTC.

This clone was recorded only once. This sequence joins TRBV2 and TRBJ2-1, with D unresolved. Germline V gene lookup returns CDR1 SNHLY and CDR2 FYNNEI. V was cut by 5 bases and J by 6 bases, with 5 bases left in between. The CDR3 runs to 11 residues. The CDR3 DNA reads TGTGCCAGCAGTAACAGCAATGAGCAGTTCTTC. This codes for CASSNSNEQFF.

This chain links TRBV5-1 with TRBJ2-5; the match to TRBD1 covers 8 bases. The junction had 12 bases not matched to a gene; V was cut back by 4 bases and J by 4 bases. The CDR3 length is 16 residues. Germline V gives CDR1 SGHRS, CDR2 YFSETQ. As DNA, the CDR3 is TGCGCCAGCAGCGTGGATGGGACAGGTGGAATAGAGACCCAGTACTTC. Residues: CASSVDGTGGIETQYF.

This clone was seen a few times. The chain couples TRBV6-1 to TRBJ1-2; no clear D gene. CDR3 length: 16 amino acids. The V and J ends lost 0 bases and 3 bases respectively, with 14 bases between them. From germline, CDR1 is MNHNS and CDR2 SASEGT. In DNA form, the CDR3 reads TGTGCCAGCAGTGAAGCGCATAGCACCCTTCACTATGGCTACACCTTC. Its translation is CASSEAHSTLHYGYTF.

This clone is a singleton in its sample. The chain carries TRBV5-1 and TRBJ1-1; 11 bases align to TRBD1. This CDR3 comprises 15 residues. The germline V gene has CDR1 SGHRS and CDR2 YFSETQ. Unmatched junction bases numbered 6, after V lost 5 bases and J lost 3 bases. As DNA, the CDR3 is TGCGCCAGCAGGGGACAGGGGGAGAGACACACTGAAGCTTTCTTT. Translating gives CASRGQGERHTEAFF. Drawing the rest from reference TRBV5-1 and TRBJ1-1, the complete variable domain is KAGVTQTPRYLIKTRGQQVTLSCSPISGHRSVSWYQQTPGQGLQFLFEYFSETQRNKGNFPGRFSGRQFSNSRSEMNVSTLELGDSALYLCASRGQGERHTEAFFGQGTRLTVV.

The CDR3, as DNA: TGTGCCAGTGGGGGGGCAATTCTCTACAATGAGCAGTTCTTC. This codes for CASGGAILYNEQFF. The chain uses TRBV19 and TRBJ2-1, with TRBD2 as a possible D gene (7 bases). This CDR3 is 14 amino acids long. Germline CDR1 is LNHDA and CDR2 is SQIVND (reference sequence). V was pared by 8 bases and J by 3 bases, with 14 bases between.

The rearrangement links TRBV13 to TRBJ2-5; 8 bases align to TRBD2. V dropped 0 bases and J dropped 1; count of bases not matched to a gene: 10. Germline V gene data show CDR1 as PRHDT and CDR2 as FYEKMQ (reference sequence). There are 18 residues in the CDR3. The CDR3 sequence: CASSLGLGGVRGQETQYF. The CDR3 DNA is TGTGCCAGCAGCTTAGGCCTCGGGGGGGTTAGGGGCCAAGAGACCCAGTACTTC.

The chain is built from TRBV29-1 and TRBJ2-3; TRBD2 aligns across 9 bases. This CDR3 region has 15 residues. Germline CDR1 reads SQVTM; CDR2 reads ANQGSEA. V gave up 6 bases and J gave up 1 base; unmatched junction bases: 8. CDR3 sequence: CSVQSGRMGTDTQYF. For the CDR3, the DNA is TGCAGCGTCCAGAGCGGGAGGATGGGCACAGATACGCAGTATTTT.

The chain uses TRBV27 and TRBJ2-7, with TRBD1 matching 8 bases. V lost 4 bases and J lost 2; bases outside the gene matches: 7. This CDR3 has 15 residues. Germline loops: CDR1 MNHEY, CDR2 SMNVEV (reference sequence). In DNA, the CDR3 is TGTGCCAGCAGTTCCTGGACAGGGCCTACCTACGAGCAGTACTTC. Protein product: CASSSWTGPTYEQYF.

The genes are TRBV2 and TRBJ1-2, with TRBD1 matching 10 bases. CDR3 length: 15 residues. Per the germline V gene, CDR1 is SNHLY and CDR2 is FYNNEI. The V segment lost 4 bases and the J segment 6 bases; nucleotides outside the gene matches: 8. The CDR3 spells CASSGWTGGGHGYTF. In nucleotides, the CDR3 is TGTGCCAGCAGTGGCTGGACAGGGGGAGGACATGGCTACACCTTC.

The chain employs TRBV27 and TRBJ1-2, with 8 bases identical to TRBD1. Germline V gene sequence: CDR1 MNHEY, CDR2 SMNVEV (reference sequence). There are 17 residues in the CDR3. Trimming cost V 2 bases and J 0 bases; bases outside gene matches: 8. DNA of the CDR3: TGTGCCAGCAGTTTAACCGGACAGGGCCCCTCTAACTATGGCTACACCTTC. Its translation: CASSLTGQGPSNYGYTF.

DNA of the CDR3: TGTGCCTGGAGTGTACTCAGAACAGCCTCCTCGCGGTACCACGAGCAGTACTTC. Protein: CAWSVLRTASSRYHEQYF. V is TRBV30 and J is TRBJ2-7; D unclear. V lost 0 bases to trimming and J lost 5 bases, with 26 bases between them. Germline lookup yields CDR1 GTSNPN and CDR2 SVGIG (reference sequence). This CDR3 region has 18 residues.

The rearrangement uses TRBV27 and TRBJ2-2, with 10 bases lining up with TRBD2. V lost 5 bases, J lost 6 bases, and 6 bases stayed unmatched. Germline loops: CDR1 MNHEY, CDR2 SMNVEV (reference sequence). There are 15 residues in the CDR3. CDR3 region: CASSTLAGAAGELFF. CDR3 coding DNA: TGTGCCAGCAGTACCCTAGCGGGAGCAGCCGGGGAGCTGTTTTTT.